This paragraph reports one T cell receptor beta chain. This clonotype occurred many times. The clone's antigen remains unknown. No per-base quality is available; no much larger clone lies one base away. The data derive from a study of identical twins (dated by TCRdb to 2016 to 2017). Looking at the study overall: TCR alpha and beta repertoires from monozygotic twins, unrelated adults of various ages and cord blood were deep-sequenced to test whether fetal clonotypes persist. To rule out contamination, the twin experiments were replicated at different times with different library preparation protocols. General conclusions and limits of the study: In monozygotic twins, recombination models systematically underestimated out-of-frame TCR alpha sharing, but the models matched the sharing seen between unrelated individuals. Compared with coincidental sharing between unrelated individuals, out-of-frame TCR alpha sequences shared between twins had an excess of sequences with low generation probability. Abundant cord blood beta clonotypes had fewer insertions, young adult naive repertoires showed a similar but weaker trend, and memory repertoires showed no such trend. The excess sharing between twins in beta out-of-frame sequences was weaker because fewer shared sequences reduced the signal-to-noise ratio. Invariant T cells such as MAIT and iNKT could partly confound zero-insertion analyses, although diverse VJ usage argued against such confounding for most clonotypes. Because the same donors could not be followed over many years, conclusions were based on cross-sectional statistical analysis.

The library was prepared using 5' RACE. Sequencing took place on an Illumina HiSeq 2000. Template switching introduced a universal primer binding site; the final cDNA contained a unique molecular identifier, enabling accurate counting of TCR cDNA molecules. Specific primers in the conserved constant-segment region were used to synthesize first-strand cDNA for the TCR alpha and beta chains. Each cDNA library was double barcoded, with a SMART-Mk sample barcode plus Illumina barcodes, to control for contamination. Two successive PCR steps introduced TruSeq adapter sequences along with Illumina sample barcodes. The TCR alpha and beta cDNA libraries were sequenced on the Illumina HiSeq platform using custom primers. Turning to the authors' computational methods: MiGEC processed the raw reads to extract unique molecular identifiers, while MiXCR was used to determine the CDR3 positions. For each individual, recombination models were inferred using an EM algorithm with the repgenHMM and IGoR tools. Shared clonotypes were analyzed with the tcR package in R, and sharing was normalized by the product of cloneset sizes. To study raw recombination without the effects of thymic and clonal selection, out-of-frame nonproductive sequences were analyzed. Clones were called with MiXCR by TCRdb after fastp trimmed the public reads at Q25, and only in-frame beta chains were retained. Duplicate CDR3 protein sequences are folded into a single record with the most common DNA and genes. The V and J calls and clone size are TCRdb's, not the authors'. This sample lists approximately 670,000 distinct CDR3 sequences; less than 7% were detected once. The leading ten clones occupy approximately 1.6% of the sample.

Every donor was a healthy Caucasian. Three unrelated non-twin adults were additionally sequenced: a male aged 18 to 29, a male aged 50 to 60 and a female aged 50 to 60. Using Miltenyi CD45RO+ enrichment and human naive T-cell isolation kits, memory (CD45RO+) and naive T cells were isolated from PBMC. The sample comprised naive T cells sorted from blood. The sample's cell subset or site, from its label and the paper: cells isolated with a human naive T-cell isolation kit. The clonotype was recovered from a young man in good health.

The CDR3: CASSPTAEWGNQPQHF. The DNA reads as follows: TGTGCCAGCAGTCCGACAGCGGAGTGGGGCAATCAGCCCCAGCATTTT. The rearranged chain carries TRBV6-2 or TRBV6-3 and TRBJ1-5; TRBD1 is possibly the D segment (5 matching bases). A distance of 16 bases separates the germline ends of V and J, which lose 5 bases and 2 bases respectively. CDR1 is given as MNHEY and CDR2 as SVGEGT, both from the germline V gene. The CDR3 runs 16 amino acids, cysteine and phenylalanine included. Only the CDR3 DNA stays, 48 bases, in frame from base 1.